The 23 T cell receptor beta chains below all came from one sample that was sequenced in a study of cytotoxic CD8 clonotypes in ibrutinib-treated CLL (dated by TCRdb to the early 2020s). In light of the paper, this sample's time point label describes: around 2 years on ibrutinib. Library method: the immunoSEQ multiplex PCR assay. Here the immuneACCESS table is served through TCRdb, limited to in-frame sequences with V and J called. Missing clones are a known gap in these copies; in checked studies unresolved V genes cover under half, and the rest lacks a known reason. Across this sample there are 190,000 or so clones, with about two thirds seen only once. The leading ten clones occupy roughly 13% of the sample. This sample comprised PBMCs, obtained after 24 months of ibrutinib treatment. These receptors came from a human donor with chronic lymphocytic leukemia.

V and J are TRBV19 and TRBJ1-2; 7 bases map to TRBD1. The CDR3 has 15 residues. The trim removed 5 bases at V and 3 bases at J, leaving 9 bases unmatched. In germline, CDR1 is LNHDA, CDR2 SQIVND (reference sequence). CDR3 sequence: CASSPLPGQYYGYTF. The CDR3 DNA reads TGTGCCAGTAGTCCGCTCCCGGGACAGTACTATGGCTACACCTTC.

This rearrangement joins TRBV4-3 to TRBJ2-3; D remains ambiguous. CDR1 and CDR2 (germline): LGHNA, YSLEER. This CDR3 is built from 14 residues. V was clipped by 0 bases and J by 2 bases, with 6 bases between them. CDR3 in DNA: TGCGCCAGCAGCCAAGATCCAGCCACAGATACGCAGTATTTT. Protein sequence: CASSQDPATDTQYF.

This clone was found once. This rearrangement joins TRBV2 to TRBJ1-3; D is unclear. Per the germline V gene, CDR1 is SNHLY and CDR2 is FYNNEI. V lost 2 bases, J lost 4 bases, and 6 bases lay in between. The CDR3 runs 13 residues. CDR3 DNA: TGTGCCAGCAGTGAATCTTACGGAAACACCATATATTTT. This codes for CASSESYGNTIYF.

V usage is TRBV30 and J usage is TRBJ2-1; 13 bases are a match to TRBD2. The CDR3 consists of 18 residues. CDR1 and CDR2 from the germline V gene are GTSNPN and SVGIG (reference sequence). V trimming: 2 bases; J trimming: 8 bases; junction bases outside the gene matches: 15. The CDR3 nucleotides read TGTGCCTGGAGTAAGGGTACAGGACTAGCGGGAGTTGCCTATGAGCAGTTCTTC. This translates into CAWSKGTGLAGVAYEQFF.

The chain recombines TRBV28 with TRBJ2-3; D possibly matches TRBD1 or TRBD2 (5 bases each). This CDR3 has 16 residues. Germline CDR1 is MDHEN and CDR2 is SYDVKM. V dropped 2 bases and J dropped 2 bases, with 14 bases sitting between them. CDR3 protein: CASSLNSLGATDTQYF. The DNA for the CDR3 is TGTGCCAGCAGTTTAAATTCTCTCGGGGCCACAGATACGCAGTATTTT.

This CDR3 reads CASSQSVHEQFF. CDR3 coding DNA: TGTGCCAGCAGCCAGTCTGTTCATGAGCAGTTCTTC. The V and J genes are TRBV7-6 and TRBJ2-1; the D is unclear. Germline V gene data show CDR1 as SGHVS and CDR2 as FNYEAQ. This CDR3 is 12 amino acids long. Trimming took off 5 bases at V and 8 bases at J, with 10 bases between the two ends.

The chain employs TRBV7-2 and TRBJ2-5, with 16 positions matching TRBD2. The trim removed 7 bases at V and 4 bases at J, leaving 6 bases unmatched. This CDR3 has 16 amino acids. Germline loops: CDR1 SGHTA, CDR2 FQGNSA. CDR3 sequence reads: CASNLGLAGGRETQYF. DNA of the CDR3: TGTGCCAGCAACCTGGGACTAGCGGGAGGGAGAGAGACCCAGTACTTC.

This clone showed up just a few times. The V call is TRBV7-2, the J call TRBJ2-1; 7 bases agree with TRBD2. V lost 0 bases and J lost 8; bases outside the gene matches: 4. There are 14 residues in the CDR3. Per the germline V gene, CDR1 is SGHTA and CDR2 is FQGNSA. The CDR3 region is CASSLAGLFDEQFF. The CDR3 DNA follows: TGTGCCAGCAGCTTAGCGGGACTATTTGATGAGCAGTTCTTC.

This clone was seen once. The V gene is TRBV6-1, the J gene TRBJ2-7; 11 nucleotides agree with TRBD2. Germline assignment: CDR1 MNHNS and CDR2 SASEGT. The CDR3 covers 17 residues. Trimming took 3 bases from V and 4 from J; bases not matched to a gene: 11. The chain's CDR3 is CASSDRNSGRARYEQYF. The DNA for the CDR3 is TGTGCCAGCAGTGACAGAAATAGCGGGAGGGCCCGATACGAGCAGTACTTC.

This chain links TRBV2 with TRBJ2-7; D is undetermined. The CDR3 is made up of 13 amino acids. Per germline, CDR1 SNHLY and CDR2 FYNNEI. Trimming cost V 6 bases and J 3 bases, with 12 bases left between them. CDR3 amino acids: CASRGVGIYEQYF. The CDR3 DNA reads TGTGCCAGCAGGGGCGTGGGTATCTACGAGCAGTACTTC.

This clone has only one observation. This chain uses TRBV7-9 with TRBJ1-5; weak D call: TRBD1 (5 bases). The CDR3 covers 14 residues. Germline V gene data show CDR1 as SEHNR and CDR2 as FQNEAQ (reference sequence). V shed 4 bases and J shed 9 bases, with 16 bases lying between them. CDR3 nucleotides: TGTGCCAGCAGCTCCGGGACCCCGGGAGCGCCCCAGCATTTT. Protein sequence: CASSSGTPGAPQHF.

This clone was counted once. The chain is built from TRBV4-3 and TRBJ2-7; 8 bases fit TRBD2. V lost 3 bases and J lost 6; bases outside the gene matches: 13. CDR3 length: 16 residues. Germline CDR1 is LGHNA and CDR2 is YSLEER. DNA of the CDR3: TGCGCCAGCAGCCAGGGGGGACTAGGAGGAGGTCGCGAGCAGTACTTC. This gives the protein CASSQGGLGGGREQYF.

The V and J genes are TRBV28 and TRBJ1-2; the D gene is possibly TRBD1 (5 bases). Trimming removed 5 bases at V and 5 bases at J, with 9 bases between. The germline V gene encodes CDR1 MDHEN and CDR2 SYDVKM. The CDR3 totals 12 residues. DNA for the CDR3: TGTGCCAGCAGTGCTCGACAGTATGGCTACACCTTC. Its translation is CASSARQYGYTF.

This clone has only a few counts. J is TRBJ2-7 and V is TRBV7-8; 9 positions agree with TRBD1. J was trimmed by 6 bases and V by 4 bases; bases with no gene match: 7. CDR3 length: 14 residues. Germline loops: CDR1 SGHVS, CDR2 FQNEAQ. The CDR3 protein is CASSSTGQGFEQYF. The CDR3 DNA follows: TGTGCCAGCAGCTCGACGGGACAGGGCTTCGAGCAGTACTTC.

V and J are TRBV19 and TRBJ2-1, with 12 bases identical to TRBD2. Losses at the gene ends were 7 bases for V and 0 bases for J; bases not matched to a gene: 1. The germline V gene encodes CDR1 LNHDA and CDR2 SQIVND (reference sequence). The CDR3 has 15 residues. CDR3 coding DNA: TGTGCCAGTAAGACTAGCGGGAGCTCCTACAATGAGCAGTTCTTC. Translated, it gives CASKTSGSSYNEQFF. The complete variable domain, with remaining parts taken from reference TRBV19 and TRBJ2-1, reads DGGITQSPKYLFRKEGQNVTLSCEQNLNHDAMYWYRQDPGQGLRLIYYSQIVNDFQKGDIAEGYSVSREKKESFPLTVTSAQKNPTAFYLCASKTSGSSYNEQFFGPGTRLTVL.

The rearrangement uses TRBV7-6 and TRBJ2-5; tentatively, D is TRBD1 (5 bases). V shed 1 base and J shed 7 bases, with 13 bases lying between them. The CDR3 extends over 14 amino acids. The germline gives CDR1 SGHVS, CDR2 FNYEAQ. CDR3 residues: CASSLVPRDGTQYF. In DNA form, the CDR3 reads TGTGCCAGCAGCTTAGTGCCCAGGGATGGGACCCAGTACTTC. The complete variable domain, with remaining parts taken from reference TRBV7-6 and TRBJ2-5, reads GAGVSQSPRYKVTKRGQDVALRCDPISGHVSLYWYRQALGQGPEFLTYFNYEAQQDKSGLPNDRFSAERPEGSISTLTIQRTEQRDSAMYRCASSLVPRDGTQYFGPGTRLLVL.

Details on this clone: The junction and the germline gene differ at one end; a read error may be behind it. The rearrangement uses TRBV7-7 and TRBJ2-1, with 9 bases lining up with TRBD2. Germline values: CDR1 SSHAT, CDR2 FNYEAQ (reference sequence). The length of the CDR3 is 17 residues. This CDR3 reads CASSLGTPAGGSPEQFF. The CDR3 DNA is TGTGCTAGCAGCTTGGGGACCCCAGCGGGAGGATCCCCCGAGCAGTTCTTC.

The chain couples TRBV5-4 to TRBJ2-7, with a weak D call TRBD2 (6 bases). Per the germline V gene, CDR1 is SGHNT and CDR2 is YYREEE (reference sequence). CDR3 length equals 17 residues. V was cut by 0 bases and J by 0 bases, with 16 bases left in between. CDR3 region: CASSLGVGTSLSYEQYF. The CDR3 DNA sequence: TGTGCCAGCAGCTTGGGGGTAGGGACTTCCCTCTCCTACGAGCAGTACTTC.

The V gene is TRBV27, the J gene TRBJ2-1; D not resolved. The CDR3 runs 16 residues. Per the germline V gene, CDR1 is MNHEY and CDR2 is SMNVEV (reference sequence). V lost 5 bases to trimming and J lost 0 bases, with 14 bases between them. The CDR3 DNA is TGTGCCAGCAGTCTACAGCATCTCACCTCCTACAATGAGCAGTTCTTC. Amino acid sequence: CASSLQHLTSYNEQFF.

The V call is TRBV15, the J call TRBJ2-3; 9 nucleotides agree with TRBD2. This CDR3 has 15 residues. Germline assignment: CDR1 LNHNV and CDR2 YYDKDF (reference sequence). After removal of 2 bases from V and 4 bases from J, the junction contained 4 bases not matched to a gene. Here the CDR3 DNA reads TGTGCCACCAGCAGATTAGCGGGAGACGCAGATACGCAGTATTTT. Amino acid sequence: CATSRLAGDADTQYF.

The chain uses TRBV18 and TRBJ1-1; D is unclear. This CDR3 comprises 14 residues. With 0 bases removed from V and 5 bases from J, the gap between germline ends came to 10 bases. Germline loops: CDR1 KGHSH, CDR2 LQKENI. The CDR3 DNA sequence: TGTGCCAGCTCACCACCCCTCCGGGGAACTGAAGCTTTCTTT. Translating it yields CASSPPLRGTEAFF.

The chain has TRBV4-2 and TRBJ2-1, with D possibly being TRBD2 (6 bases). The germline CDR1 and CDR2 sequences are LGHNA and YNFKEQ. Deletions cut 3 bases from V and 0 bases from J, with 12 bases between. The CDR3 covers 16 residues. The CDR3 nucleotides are TGTGCCAGCAGCCAGAGCGGACTATACTCCTACAATGAGCAGTTCTTC. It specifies CASSQSGLYSYNEQFF.

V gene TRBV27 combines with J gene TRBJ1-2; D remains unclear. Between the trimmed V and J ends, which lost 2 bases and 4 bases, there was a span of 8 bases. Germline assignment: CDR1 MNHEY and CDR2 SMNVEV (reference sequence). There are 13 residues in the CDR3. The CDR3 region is CASSLAGSYGYTF. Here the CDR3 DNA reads TGTGCCAGCAGTTTAGCCGGGAGCTATGGCTACACCTTC.